The TCR beta chain under discussion was sequenced for a study of cytomegalovirus exposure and HLA in healthy donors. PCR involved 60 Vbeta and 13 Jbeta primers. Sequencing used immunoSEQ multiplex PCR; TCRdb keeps in-frame clones, though not all of them. The top ten clones hold around 2.5% of a sample with roughly 180,000 clones, roughly four fifths of them seen once. CDR3 length: 14 amino acids. V lost 1 base, J lost 3 bases, and 2 bases stayed unmatched. CDR1 and CDR2 from the germline V gene are LNHDA and SQIVND (reference sequence). This chain links TRBV19 with TRBJ2-7, with 8 bases matching TRBD2. The TCR originated in a female donor in good health and CMV-seronegative. The source material was PBMCs. Here the CDR3 DNA reads TGTGCCAGTAGTATAGCCCGGGGGGGCTACGAGCAGTACTTC. This gives the protein CASSIARGGYEQYF. The whole variable domain, filled in from reference TRBV19 and TRBJ2-7, reads DGGITQSPKYLFRKEGQNVTLSCEQNLNHDAMYWYRQDPGQGLRLIYYSQIVNDFQKGDIAEGYSVSREKKESFPLTVTSAQKNPTAFYLCASSIARGGYEQYFGPGTRLTVT.